Listed here are 25 T cell receptor beta chains from one sample, sequenced in a study of response to subunit inactivated influenza vaccine. Each CDR3 protein gets one entry after TCRdb re-called the RT-PCR reads with MiXCR. The sample has 150,000 to 200,000 distinct CDR3 sequences; over 8.5% are singletons. The sample consisted of CD8+ T cells sorted from PBMCs, taken 23 months after vaccination. The origin of the receptors is a man between 50 and 75 years old who received an inactivated influenza vaccine.

This clonotype was detected only a few times. The chain recombines TRBV11-2 with TRBJ2-7; 8 nucleotides line up with TRBD2. The V segment lost 0 bases and the J segment 1 base; nucleotides outside the gene matches: 5. The CDR3 is 16 residues long. Per the germline V gene, CDR1 is SGHAT and CDR2 is FQNNGV. For the CDR3, the DNA is TGTGCCAGCAGCTTAGAAAGGACTAGCTTTTCCTACGAGCAGTACTTC. This sequence encodes CASSLERTSFSYEQYF.

This clonotype was recorded a few times. This clone may be a read error of a much larger clone one base away. The V and J genes are TRBV12-3 or TRBV12-4 and TRBJ2-1, with D uncertain. This CDR3 has 11 residues. V shed 5 bases and J shed 6 bases, with 5 bases lying between them. CDR3 loop: CASSPSNEQFF. CDR3 bases: TGTGCCAGCAGTCCATCCAATGAGCAGTTCTTC.

This clonotype has at least ten counts. The J gene is TRBJ2-5, the V gene TRBV12-3 or TRBV12-4; D may be TRBD1 (7 bases). The CDR3 consists of 13 residues. V lost 3 bases and J lost 5, with 10 bases in between. Written as DNA, the CDR3 is TGTGCCAGCAGTTTGTCAGGGGGGGAGACCCAGTACTTC. This gives the protein CASSLSGGETQYF.

There are a few counts of this clonotype. As DNA, the CDR3 is TGCAGTGCCTGGACTATCCCGACCTACGAGCAGTACTTC. This codes for CSAWTIPTYEQYF. The chain is built from TRBV20-1 and TRBJ2-7, with a tentative D call TRBD2 (6 bases). This CDR3 is built from 13 residues. V lost 6 bases and J lost 2, with 14 bases in between. Germline lookup yields CDR1 DFQATT and CDR2 SNEGSKA (reference sequence).

The V call is TRBV5-1, the J call TRBJ1-4; maybe TRBD1 (5 bases). V lost 7 bases and J 5 bases, leaving 15 bases between the germline ends. The CDR3 is made up of 14 amino acids. Germline V gene sequence: CDR1 SGHRS, CDR2 YFSETQ. The CDR3 region is CASALWDGNEKLFF. The CDR3 nucleotides read TGCGCCAGCGCCCTTTGGGACGGAAATGAAAAACTGTTTTTT.

The rearrangement uses TRBV7-6 and TRBJ2-7, with D hard to call. CDR3 length: 13 amino acids. CDR1 and CDR2 from the germline V gene are SGHVS and FNYEAQ. The V end lost 5 bases, the J end lost 3 bases, and 11 bases lay between the germline ends. CDR3 in amino acids: CASSEEISYEQYF. CDR3 in DNA: TGTGCCAGCAGCGAAGAGATTAGCTACGAGCAGTACTTC.

J is TRBJ2-3 and V is TRBV6-2 or TRBV6-3; 9 positions agree with TRBD2. The CDR3 has 13 residues. Germline assignment: CDR1 MNHEY and CDR2 SVGEGT. With 0 bases clipped from V and 12 bases from J, the junction kept 4 bases outside the gene matches. The CDR3 region is CASSYSREGPQYF. The CDR3, as DNA: TGTGCCAGCAGTTACTCGCGGGAGGGCCCTCAGTATTTT.

This clonotype was detected a few times. This chain uses TRBV6-5 with TRBJ2-3; D is possibly TRBD1 (6 bases). The CDR3 spans 14 residues. V shed 0 bases and J shed 6 bases, with 10 bases lying between them. The germline V gene encodes CDR1 MNHEY and CDR2 SVGAGI. CDR3 bases: TGTGCCAGCAGTTACTCCAGGGGCGGCGATACGCAGTATTTT. Its translation is CASSYSRGGDTQYF.

This clonotype was observed at least ten times. The J gene is TRBJ2-1, the V gene TRBV14; D is unclear. V was clipped by 0 bases and J by 4 bases, with 7 bases between them. There are 14 residues in the CDR3. In germline, CDR1 is SGHDN, CDR2 FVKESK. Written as DNA, the CDR3 is TGTGCCAGCAGCCAAGATTTGGGGTACAATGAGCAGTTCTTC. This encodes CASSQDLGYNEQFF.

This chain joins TRBV12-3 or TRBV12-4 and TRBJ2-3; 9 bases align to TRBD2. This CDR3 is built from 18 residues. The V and J ends lost 6 bases and 4 bases, in that order; junction bases with no gene match: 17. The DNA of the CDR3 is TGTGCCAGCAGGCCTATAGGTGGGACTAGCTTTACCCCAGATACGCAGTATTTT. The encoded protein is CASRPIGGTSFTPDTQYF.

This clonotype was counted a few times. V gene TRBV9 combines with J gene TRBJ2-7, with a tentative D call TRBD1 (6 bases). V lost 1 base to trimming and J lost 4 bases, with 12 bases between them. Per germline, CDR1 SGDLS and CDR2 YYNGEE. The CDR3 length is 14 residues. CDR3 sequence (DNA): TGTGCCAGCAGCGTATCCGGGACACCGTACGAGCAGTACTTC. Translation: CASSVSGTPYEQYF.

The V call is TRBV15, the J call TRBJ2-2; 9 nucleotides align to TRBD1. The germline V gene has CDR1 LNHNV and CDR2 YYDKDF (reference sequence). V was clipped by 6 bases and J by 5 bases; unmatched bases: 7. The CDR3 is made up of 15 amino acids. CDR3 protein: CATRNHRGPTGELFF. CDR3 DNA: TGTGCCACCAGAAACCACAGGGGGCCGACCGGGGAGCTGTTTTTT.

This clonotype occurred a few times. The chain employs TRBV7-8 and TRBJ2-1; 7 bases line up with TRBD2. V lost 2 bases and J lost 8; bases outside the gene matches: 9. The CDR3 runs 15 residues. Germline CDR1 and CDR2: SGHVS and FQNEAQ. The CDR3 nucleotides read TGTGCCAGCAGCTTATTGAGTGGGGGGGTCTATGAGCAGTTCTTC. This translates into CASSLLSGGVYEQFF.

J is TRBJ2-7 and V is TRBV28; 9 bases align to TRBD1. CDR3 length: 15 residues. V shed 5 bases and J 4 bases; nucleotides not matched to a gene: 9. CDR1 is MDHEN and CDR2 is SYDVKM in the germline V gene. The CDR3 region has the DNA TGTGCCAGCAGTCCCGGGACAGGGCCTTCGTACGAGCAGTACTTC. Translation gives CASSPGTGPSYEQYF.

This clonotype has more than one count but fewer than ten. The gene calls are TRBV20-1 and TRBJ2-7; no definite D call. The ends were cut back, 1 base at V and 3 bases at J, with 13 bases in the middle. Germline CDR1 and CDR2: DFQATT and SNEGSKA (reference sequence). There are 14 residues in the CDR3. The CDR3 region has the DNA TGCAGTGCTAGAGTAGGCCAGGCGCACTACGAGCAGTACTTC. Protein product: CSARVGQAHYEQYF.

This clonotype was detected only a few times. This sequence joins TRBV28 and TRBJ2-7, with TRBD1 matching over 9 bases. V lost 4 bases and J lost 3; bases outside the gene matches: 13. Germline lookup yields CDR1 MDHEN and CDR2 SYDVKM. The length of the CDR3 is 17 residues. CDR3 amino acids: CASSSGDPGQGLYEQYF. The CDR3, as DNA: TGTGCCAGCAGTTCCGGGGATCCGGGACAGGGTCTCTACGAGCAGTACTTC.

The chain couples TRBV29-1 to TRBJ2-5, with a weak D call TRBD1 (6 bases). CDR1 is SQVTM, CDR2 ANQGSEA, per germline. V shed 2 bases and J shed 5 bases, with 12 bases lying between them. This CDR3 region has 13 residues. In DNA form, the CDR3 reads TGCAGCGTTGAACTTGGGGGCCGGGAGACCCAGTACTTC. As protein: CSVELGGRETQYF.

This sequence joins TRBV29-1 and TRBJ1-4, with D possibly TRBD1 on 6 matching bases. Deletions cut 7 bases from V and 8 bases from J, with 17 bases between. Germline loops: CDR1 SQVTM, CDR2 ANQGSEA. This CDR3 spans 13 amino acids. As DNA, the CDR3 is TGCAGCGCCCTGGGGCAGGGACACGAAAAACTGTTTTTT. Translating it yields CSALGQGHEKLFF.

This CDR3 reads CASSWLTTNTEAFF. The CDR3 DNA sequence: TGTGCCAGCAGCTGGCTGACAACGAACACTGAAGCTTTCTTT. The chain has TRBV7-2 and TRBJ1-1; no clear D. There are 14 residues in the CDR3. Germline V gene data show CDR1 as SGHTA and CDR2 as FQGNSA. Trimming left V 4 bases short and J 1 base short, with 10 bases between.

This clonotype was observed a handful of times. J is TRBJ2-7 and V is TRBV10-3; D uncertain. The CDR3 totals 15 residues. V was pared by 0 bases and J by 4 bases, with 13 bases between. Germline CDR1 reads ENHRY; CDR2 reads SYGVKD. The CDR3 DNA reads as TGTGCCATCAGTGAGTCGACTCTGAAATCGTACGAGCAGTACTTC. Translating gives CAISESTLKSYEQYF.

This rearrangement joins TRBV12-3 or TRBV12-4 to TRBJ1-4; D may be TRBD1 (5 bases). The V gene lost 2 bases and the J gene lost 8 bases, with 12 bases spanning the gap. CDR3 length equals 14 residues. Here the CDR3 reads CASSLTQGTEKLFF. In nucleotides, the CDR3 is TGTGCCAGCAGTTTAACCCAGGGTACCGAAAAACTGTTTTTT.

This clonotype was seen repeatedly, ten times or more. The rearrangement joins TRBV7-6 to TRBJ2-3; 10 bases line up with TRBD2. This CDR3 has 15 residues. V was clipped by 4 bases and J by 6 bases; unmatched bases: 7. Looked up from germline, CDR1 is SGHVS and CDR2 is FNYEAQ. The CDR3 loop reads CASSSVAGGGDTQYF. The CDR3 bases are TGTGCCAGCAGCTCAGTAGCGGGAGGCGGCGATACGCAGTATTTT.

This clonotype was detected many times. The chain couples TRBV29-1 to TRBJ1-1, with 7 bases lining up with TRBD1. There are 18 residues in the CDR3. Germline values: CDR1 SQVTM, CDR2 ANQGSEA. The ends lost 0 bases at V and 0 bases at J; junction bases unmatched: 13. The CDR3 spells CSVEDRGTARFMNTEAFF. In DNA, the CDR3 is TGCAGCGTTGAAGATCGTGGGACAGCTCGCTTCATGAACACTGAAGCTTTCTTT.

The chain combines TRBV30 with TRBJ2-7, with 7 bases lining up with TRBD1. V lost 7 bases to trimming and J lost 5 bases; unmatched junction nucleotides: 5. Germline V gene sequence: CDR1 GTSNPN, CDR2 SVGIG (reference sequence). The CDR3 sequence is 11 residues long. This CDR3 is CAYEGGDEQYF. CDR3 DNA: TGTGCCTATGAAGGGGGCGACGAGCAGTACTTC.

In this sample, this clonotype turned up a few times. V and J are TRBV12-3 or TRBV12-4 and TRBJ2-2, with D unclear. Trimming took off 7 bases at V and 0 bases at J, with 24 bases between the two ends. The CDR3 is 19 amino acids. CDR3 loop: CASISGRTTRPTNTGELFF. The CDR3 DNA follows: TGTGCCAGCATCTCTGGGCGAACTACTCGACCGACGAACACCGGGGAGCTGTTTTTT.